This T cell receptor (beta chain) was identified during a study of blood T cells in healthy people across ages. In regard to this clonotype: Its antigen is undetermined.

The use of a sample-barcoded 5' primer and a J-beta primer mix characterized a second PCR of roughly 6 to 11 cycles. From the 5' RACE reads, TCRdb called clonotypes with MiXCR, one entry per CDR3 protein. The data hold approximately 810,000 distinct CDR3 sequences, with roughly 26% observed a single time. Broader study findings: Diversity was estimated from one million T cells, and these estimates were considered underestimates.

CDR3 length equals 14 residues. From germline, CDR1 is GTSNPN and CDR2 SVGIG (reference sequence). V was cut by 0 bases and J by 6 bases, with 13 bases left in between. Sequencing was carried out using blood. This clonotype was sampled from a woman of 80 years or more in good health. The rearrangement uses TRBV30 and TRBJ2-3, with a tentative D call TRBD1 (6 bases). DNA of the CDR3: TGTGCCTGGAGTGTAGGGGGTCCCGGGGATACGCAGTATTTT. Translation gives CAWSVGGPGDTQYF. The variable domain in full, with the rest retrieved from reference TRBV30 and TRBJ2-3, is SQTIHQWPATLVQPVGSPLSLECTVEGTSNPNLYWYRQAAGRGLQLLFYSVGIGQISSEVPQNLSASRPQDRQFILSSKKLLLSDSGFYLCAWSVGGPGDTQYFGPGTRLTVL.